The 23 T cell receptor beta chains listed next were all sequenced from one sample in a study of CD8+ T cells in alopecia areata. This sample's treatment: oral pan-JAK inhibitor, 5-10 mg twice daily. Reverse transcribed after extraction, RNA yielded cDNA as the sequencing template. The method was immunoSEQ multiplex PCR; TCRdb's version includes in-frame clones alone and lacks a portion of them. The table lists about 190,000 clones, 58% of them singletons. The material sequenced was CD8+ T cells sorted from blood, taken at week 24, from a patient treated with tofacitinib. Receptors originate from a human donor with alopecia areata.

This clone was observed a handful of times. The chain links TRBV5-1 to TRBJ2-1, with 7 bases identical to TRBD1. V dropped 4 bases and J dropped 7; count of bases not matched to a gene: 11. The CDR3 loop spans 15 amino acids. Germline V gene sequence: CDR1 SGHRS, CDR2 YFSETQ. This CDR3 is CASSQTGYDYNEQFF. The CDR3 DNA reads as TGCGCCAGCAGCCAGACAGGGTACGATTATAATGAGCAGTTCTTC.

The rearrangement joins TRBV6-5 to TRBJ2-1; D is perhaps TRBD1 (5 bases). V was clipped by 2 bases and J by 8 bases, with 7 bases between them. This CDR3 spans 12 amino acids. Germline lookup yields CDR1 MNHEY and CDR2 SVGAGI. The CDR3 is CASSYQGYEQFF. For the CDR3, the DNA is TGTGCCAGCAGTTACCAGGGCTATGAGCAGTTCTTC.

The chain couples TRBV14 to TRBJ2-1; a weak D match, TRBD2 (7 bases). Trimming pared 5 bases from V and 12 bases from J, leaving 11 bases between. Germline V gives CDR1 SGHDN, CDR2 FVKESK. This CDR3 region has 11 residues. The CDR3 nucleotides are TGTGCCAGCAGCGGAGGGGGGGTGCAGTTCTTC. This gives the protein CASSGGGVQFF.

This chain uses TRBV29-1 with TRBJ2-3, with D perhaps TRBD1 (6 bases). CDR1 is SQVTM and CDR2 is ANQGSEA in the germline V gene. CDR3 size: 15 residues. V was shortened by 7 bases and J by 2 bases, with 19 bases between the two germline ends. CDR3 amino acids: CSAASVDSLTDTQYF. The CDR3 bases are TGCAGCGCCGCCTCCGTGGACAGCCTCACAGATACGCAGTATTTT.

The genes are TRBV4-2 and TRBJ2-7; a weak D match, TRBD2 (6 bases). CDR1 is LGHNA, CDR2 YNFKEQ, per germline. Trimming left V 0 bases short and J 6 bases short, with 21 bases between. The CDR3 loop spans 17 amino acids. CDR3 sequence (DNA): TGTGCCAGCAGCCAAGATGGGGTGGCGGTTCCCGGGGGCGAGCAGTACTTC. The encoded protein is CASSQDGVAVPGGEQYF.

The chain is built from TRBV4-2 and TRBJ2-1, with D possibly TRBD2 on 5 matching bases. Trimming pared 5 bases from V and 10 bases from J, leaving 18 bases between. Germline V gene lookup returns CDR1 LGHNA and CDR2 YNFKEQ. This CDR3 spans 14 amino acids. The CDR3 bases are TGTGCCAGCAGCTTCGACCACCCAGCGGACGAGCAGTTCTTC. Its protein is CASSFDHPADEQFF.

The chain links TRBV6-5 to TRBJ1-1, with 8 bases aligning to TRBD1. The V and J ends lost 6 bases and 11 bases, in that order; junction bases with no gene match: 11. The CDR3 is made up of 13 amino acids. Germline V gives CDR1 MNHEY, CDR2 SVGAGI. CDR3 nucleotides: TGTGCCAGCAGCTTGAAAGACAGGGGAGCTGCTTTCTTT. Residues: CASSLKDRGAAFF.

The J gene is TRBJ2-1, the V gene TRBV4-1, with D maybe TRBD2 (5 bases). There are 11 residues in the CDR3. Trimming shortened V by 8 bases and J by 6 bases, and 8 bases separated the two germline ends. Germline V gene sequence: CDR1 MGHRA, CDR2 YSYEKL. Here the CDR3 reads CASAGGNEQFF. The CDR3 nucleotides read TGCGCCAGCGCGGGTGGCAATGAGCAGTTCTTC.

The chain joins TRBV6-1 to TRBJ2-3, with 7 positions matching TRBD1. The CDR3 is 14 residues long. J was trimmed by 2 bases and V by 5 bases; bases with no gene match: 4. The germline V gene encodes CDR1 MNHNS and CDR2 SASEGT. The CDR3 DNA is TGTGCCAGCAGTTTGGGGACAGCCACAGATACGCAGTATTTT. It codes for CASSLGTATDTQYF.

The rearrangement uses TRBV13 and TRBJ2-5; tentative D call: TRBD1 (6 bases). CDR1 is PRHDT, CDR2 FYEKMQ, per germline (reference sequence). The V end lost 1 base, the J end lost 5 bases, and 11 bases lay between the germline ends. The CDR3 loop spans 14 amino acids. The CDR3 nucleotides read TGTGCCAGCAGCTTAGACAGGGATGGGGAGACCCAGTACTTC. It codes for CASSLDRDGETQYF.

The rearrangement joins TRBV29-1 to TRBJ2-7; 9 bases line up with TRBD1. CDR3 length: 14 amino acids. Trimming took 0 bases from V and 3 from J; bases not matched to a gene: 3. CDR1 SQVTM and CDR2 ANQGSEA come from the germline V gene. DNA of the CDR3: TGCAGCGTTGAAGAGACGGACAGGGGCTACGAGCAGTACTTC. Protein sequence: CSVEETDRGYEQYF.

The chain carries TRBV4-1 and TRBJ1-5; D is uncertain. Trimming shortened V by 0 bases and J by 2 bases, and 11 bases separated the two germline ends. This CDR3 comprises 16 residues. The germline gives CDR1 MGHRA, CDR2 YSYEKL. CDR3 residues: CASSQDLAEGNQPQHF. CDR3 nucleotide sequence: TGCGCCAGCAGCCAAGATCTGGCGGAAGGCAATCAGCCCCAGCATTTT.

The CDR3 sequence: CAWSPGQSYEQYF. As DNA, the CDR3 is TGTGCCTGGAGCCCTGGACAGTCCTACGAGCAGTACTTC. The chain couples TRBV30 to TRBJ2-7; a possible D gene is TRBD1 (6 bases). The germline CDR1 and CDR2 sequences are GTSNPN and SVGIG (reference sequence). The CDR3 is made up of 13 amino acids. Trimming took 3 bases from V and 1 from J, leaving 10 bases between them.

V usage is TRBV27 and J usage is TRBJ2-3; 8 nucleotides line up with TRBD2. The ends lost 2 bases at V and 10 bases at J; junction bases unmatched: 5. From germline, CDR1 is MNHEY and CDR2 SMNVEV (reference sequence). The CDR3 is 13 residues long. The CDR3: CASSLAGGNAQYF. The CDR3, as DNA: TGTGCCAGCAGTTTAGCGGGGGGCAATGCGCAGTATTTT.

The chain uses TRBV10-3 and TRBJ2-3, with 8 nucleotides matching TRBD2. The CDR3 extends over 12 amino acids. CDR1 and CDR2 from the germline V gene are ENHRY and SYGVKD. The ends lost 11 bases at V and 4 bases at J; junction bases unmatched: 5. CDR3 sequence: CAAGGAADTQYF. The CDR3 DNA reads TGTGCCGCCGGGGGGGCGGCAGATACGCAGTATTTT.

The chain joins TRBV4-2 to TRBJ2-4; possibly TRBD2 for D (6 bases). Germline CDR1 LGHNA, CDR2 YNFKEQ. Between the trimmed V and J ends, which lost 4 bases and 0 bases, there was a span of 7 bases. This CDR3 has 14 residues. This CDR3 reads CASSLGLAKNIQYF. CDR3 DNA: TGTGCCAGCAGCCTGGGACTAGCCAAAAACATTCAGTACTTC.

V gene TRBV5-1 combines with J gene TRBJ1-1, with 8 bases matching TRBD1. The ends lost 6 bases at V and 5 bases at J; junction bases unmatched: 6. The CDR3 sequence is 13 residues long. Per the germline V gene, CDR1 is SGHRS and CDR2 is YFSETQ. CDR3 nucleotide sequence: TGCGCCAGCAACGACAGGGGAGGGACTGAAGCTTTCTTT. It encodes CASNDRGGTEAFF.

This clone was detected a few times. The chain has TRBV4-2 and TRBJ2-7; a weak D match, TRBD2 (6 bases). This CDR3 has 15 amino acids. The germline V and J ends were trimmed by 0 bases and 2 bases, with 11 bases remaining between them. CDR1 and CDR2 from the germline V gene are LGHNA and YNFKEQ. The CDR3 is CASSQELSGAYEQYF. The CDR3 DNA is TGTGCCAGCAGCCAAGAATTGTCGGGGGCCTACGAGCAGTACTTC.

This clone was observed a handful of times. CDR3 in amino acids: CASSLYGGRQQYF. As DNA, the CDR3 is TGTGCCAGCAGTTTATACGGAGGTCGACAGCAGTACTTC. The chain carries TRBV27 and TRBJ2-7; D might be TRBD2 (5 bases). The CDR3 is made up of 13 amino acids. CDR1 and CDR2 (germline): MNHEY, SMNVEV (reference sequence). V lost 1 base to trimming and J lost 8 bases, with 12 bases between them.

The chain links TRBV7-9 to TRBJ1-5; 10 bases map to TRBD1. Germline CDR1 is SEHNR and CDR2 is FQNEAQ (reference sequence). The junction had 8 bases not matched to a gene; V was cut back by 6 bases and J by 3 bases. This CDR3 has 16 residues. The CDR3 sequence: CASSKTGGAHNQPQHF. For the CDR3, the DNA is TGTGCCAGCAGTAAGACAGGGGGCGCCCACAATCAGCCCCAGCATTTT.

In its sample, this clone was seen a few times. The V and J genes are TRBV27 and TRBJ2-5; no firm D call. Germline CDR1 reads MNHEY; CDR2 reads SMNVEV (reference sequence). The CDR3 covers 17 residues. Trimming took 0 bases from V and 4 from J, leaving 18 bases between them. CDR3: CASSLSPYRMQGETQYF. The CDR3 coding sequence is TGTGCCAGCAGTTTATCCCCATATCGGATGCAAGGAGAGACCCAGTACTTC.

This clone was seen a handful of times. The CDR3 is CASGSDRGWGYTF. The CDR3 bases are TGTGCTAGTGGTTCCGACAGGGGATGGGGCTACACCTTC. V is TRBV12-5 and J is TRBJ1-2; 8 bases align to TRBD1. CDR1 is LGHNT and CDR2 is FRNRAP in the germline V gene. The V gene end was trimmed by 4 bases and the J gene end by 8 bases; junction bases not matched to a gene: 6. The CDR3 runs to 13 residues.

The chain couples TRBV5-4 to TRBJ2-3; D perhaps matches TRBD1 (6 bases). CDR1 is SGHNT, CDR2 YYREEE, per germline (reference sequence). The CDR3 is 14 residues long. The V end was cut by 4 bases, the J end by 4 bases, with 13 bases between. CDR3 sequence reads: CASSQGIWSDTQYF. CDR3 nucleotides: TGTGCCAGCAGCCAGGGGATTTGGTCAGATACGCAGTATTTT.